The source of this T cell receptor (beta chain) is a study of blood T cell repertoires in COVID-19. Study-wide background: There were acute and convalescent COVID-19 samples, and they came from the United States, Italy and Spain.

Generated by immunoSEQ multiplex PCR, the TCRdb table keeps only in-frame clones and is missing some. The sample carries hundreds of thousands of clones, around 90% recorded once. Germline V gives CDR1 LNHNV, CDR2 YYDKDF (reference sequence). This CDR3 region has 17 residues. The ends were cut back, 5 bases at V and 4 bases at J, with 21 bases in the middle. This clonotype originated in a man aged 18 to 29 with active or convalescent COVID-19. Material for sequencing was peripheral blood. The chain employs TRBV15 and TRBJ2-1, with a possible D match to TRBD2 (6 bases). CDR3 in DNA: TGTGCCACCAGCCCTGGGGGGAGGTTGGGTAGTTACAATGAGCAGTTCTTC. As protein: CATSPGGRLGSYNEQFF.